This paragraph covers one TCR beta chain sequence. Its antigen is not known. Researchers used 5'RACE with constant-segment primers to make TCR alpha and TCR beta cDNA libraries that carry sample barcodes and UMIs. Via MiXCR, TCRdb re-called the 5' RACE reads, giving one row per CDR3 protein. The profile shows a few hundred thousand distinct CDR3 sequences, 7.5% to 10% of them singletons. The data belong to a study of T-cell memory formation after mild COVID-19. Overall study findings and caveats: Clonal second-wave expansions that peaked on day 37 had unconfirmed SARS-CoV-2 specificity. There were some responding clones in pre-infection memory, which suggested that cross-reactive memory had joined. Balance between CD4 and CD8 was seen in clones contracting day 15 to 85, and a CD4+ lean was seen in later expanders.

Germline CDR1 reads SNHLY; CDR2 reads FYNNEI. The CDR3 covers 13 residues. The trim removed 7 bases at V and 3 bases at J, leaving 6 bases unmatched. The sequenced sample was PBMCs or a T cell subset sorted from them (not recorded which). This TCR was recovered from a man between 18 and 29 years old who had mild COVID-19 (a few samples of this study predate the infection). Cell type and time point are not known. The rearrangement uses TRBV2 and TRBJ2-7, with 7 bases aligning to TRBD1. In DNA form, the CDR3 reads TGTGCCAGCAAGGAACAGGGGCTCTACGAGCAGTACTTC. This sequence encodes CASKEQGLYEQYF.